This is a list of T cell receptor beta chains from one sample in a study of graft-versus-host responses after intestinal transplantation. The data were produced by immunoSEQ multiplex PCR, yet TCRdb's version contains in-frame clones alone and is incomplete. The table includes about 97,000 clones, 90% detected once. Sequencing was performed on PBMCs, taken roughly 410 days after intestinal transplant. The receptors stem from a human patient who received an intestinal transplant, so some T cells may come from the graft donor. CDR3s include the opening cysteine and the closing phenylalanine or tryptophan. The order of the fields is clone size, J gene, V gene, D gene, CDR3 protein, CDR3 DNA. A D gene is named only where the DNA matches it firmly. Clone sizes are given selectively: once, few, many, or a class where the clone is expanded.

abundance: few
j_gene: TRBJ2-1
v_gene: TRBV14
d_gene: NA
CDR3aa: CASSQPGGRFFSYNEQFF
CDR3nt: TGTGCCAGCAGCCAACCCGGAGGACGGTTTTTCTCCTACAATGAGCAGTTCTTC

abundance: NA
j_gene: TRBJ2-7
v_gene: TRBV6-1
d_gene: TRBD2
CDR3aa: CASSHGGEVYEQYF
CDR3nt: TGTGCCAGCAGTCACGGGGGGGAAGTATACGAGCAGTACTTC

abundance: NA
j_gene: TRBJ2-1
v_gene: TRBV19
d_gene: NA
CDR3aa: CASSRRSSYNEQFF
CDR3nt: TGTGCCAGTAGTAGAAGGTCCTCCTACAATGAGCAGTTCTTC

abundance: few
j_gene: TRBJ1-6
v_gene: TRBV10-3
d_gene: NA
CDR3aa: CAITCSRVGNSPLHF
CDR3nt: TGTGCCATCACCTGTTCCAGGGTAGGTAATTCACCCCTCCACTTT

abundance: NA
j_gene: TRBJ2-1
v_gene: TRBV6-1
d_gene: TRBD1
CDR3aa: CASTLTGTGRNEQFF
CDR3nt: TGTGCCAGCACACTGACCGGGACAGGGCGAAATGAGCAGTTCTTC

abundance: NA
j_gene: TRBJ2-3
v_gene: TRBV7-6
d_gene: TRBD2
CDR3aa: CASSLSGGAGTDTQYF
CDR3nt: TGTGCCAGCAGCCTCAGCGGGGGGGCAGGCACAGATACGCAGTATTTT

abundance: NA
j_gene: TRBJ1-3
v_gene: TRBV28
d_gene: NA
CDR3aa: CASSFNSRNTIYF
CDR3nt: TGTGCCAGCAGTTTTAACTCCAGAAACACCATATATTTT

abundance: NA
j_gene: TRBJ1-4
v_gene: TRBV2
d_gene: NA
CDR3aa: CATTGPATNEKLFF
CDR3nt: TGTGCCACCACGGGACCCGCAACTAATGAAAAACTGTTTTTT

abundance: NA
j_gene: TRBJ1-2
v_gene: TRBV6-5
d_gene: NA
CDR3aa: CASRGIGFNYGYTF
CDR3nt: TGTGCCAGCAGGGGAATTGGCTTCAACTATGGCTACACCTTC

abundance: NA
j_gene: TRBJ2-7
v_gene: TRBV5-1
d_gene: NA
CDR3aa: CASSPAAPYEQYF
CDR3nt: TGCGCCAGCAGCCCCGCGGCCCCCTACGAGCAGTACTTC

abundance: NA
j_gene: TRBJ2-7
v_gene: TRBV4-1
d_gene: NA
CDR3aa: CASSQSGAAYEQYF
CDR3nt: TGCGCCAGCAGCCAATCGGGGGCAGCCTACGAGCAGTACTTC

abundance: NA
j_gene: TRBJ2-3
v_gene: TRBV6-4
d_gene: NA
CDR3aa: CASSDSKATDTQYF
CDR3nt: TGTGCCAGCAGTGACTCGAAGGCAACAGATACGCAGTATTTT

abundance: NA
j_gene: TRBJ2-4
v_gene: TRBV5-1
d_gene: NA
CDR3aa: CASSLVGGKNIQYF
CDR3nt: TGCGCCAGCAGCTTGGTTGGGGGAAAAAACATTCAGTACTTC

abundance: NA
j_gene: TRBJ2-1
v_gene: TRBV4-2
d_gene: NA
CDR3aa: CASSPGPLSSYNEQFF
CDR3nt: TGTGCCAGCAGCCCGGGACCCCTGAGCTCCTACAATGAGCAGTTCTTC

abundance: NA
j_gene: TRBJ1-2
v_gene: TRBV5-1
d_gene: TRBD1
CDR3aa: CASSLMEGAPNYGYTF
CDR3nt: TGCGCCAGCAGCTTGATGGAGGGGGCCCCTAACTATGGCTACACCTTC

abundance: NA
j_gene: TRBJ1-2
v_gene: TRBV19
d_gene: NA
CDR3aa: CASPRGIVHGYTF
CDR3nt: TGTGCCAGTCCCCGGGGAATTGTACACGGCTACACCTTC

abundance: NA
j_gene: TRBJ2-1
v_gene: TRBV6-6
d_gene: NA
CDR3aa: CASSHLRNEQFF
CDR3nt: TGTGCCAGCAGCCATCTCCGGAATGAGCAGTTCTTC

abundance: once
j_gene: TRBJ1-1
v_gene: TRBV2
d_gene: NA
CDR3aa: CASNGGSNTEAFF
CDR3nt: TGTGCCAGCAATGGGGGATCGAACACTGAAGCTTTCTTT

abundance: NA
j_gene: TRBJ2-6
v_gene: TRBV9
d_gene: NA
CDR3aa: CASSFEPGANVLTF
CDR3nt: TGTGCCAGCAGCTTCGAGCCTGGGGCCAACGTCCTGACTTTC

abundance: NA
j_gene: TRBJ2-7
v_gene: TRBV7-6
d_gene: NA
CDR3aa: CASSLGAPDEQYF
CDR3nt: TGTGCCAGCAGCTTGGGAGCGCCGGACGAGCAGTACTTC

abundance: NA
j_gene: TRBJ1-6
v_gene: TRBV5-1
d_gene: NA
CDR3aa: CASSLGHQDSPLHF
CDR3nt: TGCGCCAGCAGCTTGGGCCACCAGGATTCACCCCTCCACTTT

abundance: NA
j_gene: TRBJ1-5
v_gene: TRBV10-2
d_gene: NA
CDR3aa: CASSPNKYQPQHF
CDR3nt: TGCGCCAGCAGTCCTAATAAGTATCAGCCCCAGCATTTT

abundance: NA
j_gene: TRBJ1-1
v_gene: TRBV6-5
d_gene: NA
CDR3aa: CASSYGQPVNTEAFF
CDR3nt: TGTGCCAGCAGTTACGGTCAGCCAGTGAACACTGAAGCTTTCTTT

abundance: NA
j_gene: TRBJ2-7
v_gene: TRBV7-2
d_gene: NA
CDR3aa: CASSLGLAIYEQYF
CDR3nt: TGTGCCAGCAGCTTAGGGCTAGCGATATACGAGCAGTACTTC

abundance: NA
j_gene: TRBJ1-2
v_gene: TRBV4-2
d_gene: NA
CDR3aa: CASSQDSSLGYTF
CDR3nt: TGTGCCAGCAGCCAAGATAGCAGCCTAGGCTACACCTTC

abundance: NA
j_gene: TRBJ2-7
v_gene: TRBV29-1
d_gene: NA
CDR3aa: CSVSRGDTSYEQYF
CDR3nt: TGCAGCGTCTCCCGGGGCGACACATCCTACGAGCAGTACTTC

abundance: once
j_gene: TRBJ2-7
v_gene: TRBV10-1
d_gene: TRBD2
CDR3aa: CASSDQRGGQYEQYF
CDR3nt: TGCGCCAGCAGTGACCAGCGGGGGGGCCAGTACGAGCAGTACTTC

abundance: NA
j_gene: TRBJ1-5
v_gene: TRBV19
d_gene: NA
CDR3aa: CASSIPRINTGQPQHF
CDR3nt: TGTGCCAGTAGTATCCCCAGAATTAATACTGGTCAGCCCCAGCATTTT

abundance: NA
j_gene: TRBJ2-7
v_gene: TRBV6-6
d_gene: TRBD1
CDR3aa: CASTPGQYEQYF
CDR3nt: TGTGCCAGCACCCCGGGACAGTACGAGCAGTACTTC